This T cell receptor (beta chain) was recorded in a study of T cells after posttransplantation cyclophosphamide. Cyclophosphamide on days +3 and +4 followed busulfan-fludarabine conditioning and a marrow graft. Assay used: immunoSEQ multiplex PCR; TCRdb lists only in-frame clones, some missing. The sample contains about 6,800 clones, approximately 94% of which appear only once. This CDR3 is 14 amino acids long. This clone was detected once. This TCR was recovered from a male patient between 60 and 69 years old who received an allogeneic stem cell transplant from a related donor and was CMV-positive. These T cells may partly come from the graft donor. The rearrangement uses TRBV21-1 and TRBJ2-5; the table gives TRBD2 as D, unverified against the DNA. TRBV21-1 is a pseudogene segment. This sample comprised CD8+ T cells sorted from blood, obtained after allogeneic stem cell transplant with posttransplant cyclophosphamide. CDR3 nucleotides: TGTGCCAGCAGCAAAGGCGGGGGGCCAGAGACCCAGTACTTC. Its protein product is CASSKGGGPETQYF.